A selection of T cell receptor beta chains follows, all from one sample in a study of cytomegalovirus exposure and HLA in healthy donors. Produced via immunoSEQ multiplex PCR; TCRdb's table is partial and in-frame only. The repertoire holds some 130,000 clones, with about 78% as singletons. The sequencing sample was made of PBMCs. These receptors were taken from a female donor in good health and CMV-seronegative. Both conserved end residues are part of each CDR3. Each record gives: V gene, J gene, D gene, clone size, CDR3 protein, CDR3 DNA. D genes are given only for firm matches. Clone size is not always given. Where it is, it says once, few, many or a class for expanded clones.

>TRBV9|TRBJ2-7|TRBD2|.
CASSPGTSGSFYEQYF
TGTGCCAGCAGCCCCGGGACTAGCGGGAGTTTCTACGAGCAGTACTTC
>TRBV5-6|TRBJ2-2|TRBD2|.
CASTHLGGRTTGELFF
TGTGCCAGCACCCACTTAGGCGGGAGGACCACCGGGGAGCTGTTTTTT
>TRBV28|TRBJ1-1|.|.
CASSLPMGTGAFF
TGTGCCAGCAGTTTACCCATGGGGACTGGAGCTTTCTTT
>TRBV27|TRBJ2-3|TRBD2|.
CASSLRASGYTDTQYF
TGTGCCAGCAGTTTAAGGGCTAGCGGATACACAGATACGCAGTATTTT
>TRBV6-1|TRBJ2-1|TRBD1|once
CASTRTGGYNEQFF
TGTGCCAGCACTAGGACAGGGGGGTACAATGAGCAGTTCTTC
>TRBV5-6|TRBJ1-2|.|.
CASSPGGIDYGYTF
TGTGCCAGCAGCCCCGGGGGTATCGACTATGGCTACACCTTC
>TRBV4-3|TRBJ2-4|TRBD2|.
CASSPVATSGAKNIQYF
TGCGCCAGCAGCCCCGTGGCTACTAGCGGAGCCAAAAACATTCAGTACTTC
>TRBV7-2|TRBJ2-3|TRBD2|.
CASSPRSGRGADTQYF
TGTGCCAGCAGCCCCCGGAGCGGGAGGGGCGCAGATACGCAGTATTTT
>TRBV27|TRBJ2-7|.|few
CASSRQGYEQYF
TGTGCCAGCAGTCGGCAGGGCTACGAGCAGTACTTC
>TRBV2|TRBJ2-7|.|.
CASRDDSSEQYF
TGTGCCAGCAGAGATGACTCGTCCGAGCAGTACTTC
>TRBV2|TRBJ1-5|.|.
CASSGPVDQPQHF
TGTGCCAGCAGTGGCCCGGTTGATCAGCCCCAGCATTTT
>TRBV6-1|TRBJ1-4|.|.
CASSAQGSQGEKLFF
TGTGCCAGCAGTGCCCAGGGATCGCAAGGTGAAAAACTGTTTTTT
>TRBV5-4|TRBJ1-4|TRBD1|.
CASSPETGRNEKLFF
TGTGCCAGCAGCCCGGAGACAGGGAGGAATGAAAAACTGTTTTTT
>TRBV11-3|TRBJ2-7|TRBD2|.
CASSLAGGSTYEQYF
TGTGCCAGCAGCTTAGCGGGAGGGAGTACCTACGAGCAGTACTTC
>TRBV5-5|TRBJ1-3|.|.
CASSPDFTRPGNTIYF
TGTGCCAGCAGCCCGGACTTCACACGGCCTGGAAACACCATATATTTT
>TRBV9|TRBJ2-7|TRBD2|.
CASSAGEGLAGPQYF
TGTGCCAGCAGCGCCGGGGAGGGACTAGCGGGACCGCAGTACTTC
>TRBV27|TRBJ1-5|.|.
CASSLQGWGNQPQHF
TGTGCCAGCAGTTTACAGGGCTGGGGCAATCAGCCCCAGCATTTT
>TRBV9|TRBJ2-7|TRBD2|.
CASSVGGSSGGEQYF
TGTGCCAGCAGCGTAGGGGGATCTTCGGGGGGCGAGCAGTACTTC
>TRBV6-1|TRBJ1-2|TRBD1|.
CAGHTGVGYTF
TGTGCCGGTCACACAGGGGTTGGCTACACCTTC
>TRBV29-1|TRBJ1-3|.|.
CSVGSGTQVSGNTIYF
TGCAGCGTTGGATCCGGGACACAAGTCTCTGGAAACACCATATATTTT
>TRBV7-3|TRBJ2-3|TRBD2|few
CASSFSGSPTDTQYF
TGTGCCAGCAGCTTTAGCGGGAGCCCCACAGATACGCAGTATTTT
>TRBV4-3|TRBJ2-4|TRBD1|.
CASSQDRGSKNIQYF
TGCGCCAGCAGCCAGGACAGGGGATCCAAAAACATTCAGTACTTC
>TRBV9|TRBJ2-2|TRBD2|.
CASSDPLAGVWTGELFF
TGTGCCAGCAGCGACCCCCTAGCGGGAGTATGGACCGGGGAGCTGTTTTTT
>TRBV7-2|TRBJ2-7|.|.
CASSYHGEQYF
TGTGCCAGCAGCTACCACGGCGAGCAGTACTTC
>TRBV6-5|TRBJ1-3|.|once
CASSYRGAGNTIYF
TGTGCCAGCAGTTACCGGGGGGCTGGAAACACCATATATTTT
>TRBV7-2|TRBJ1-2|TRBD1|.
CASSSGTGENYGYTF
TGTGCCAGCAGCTCAGGGACAGGTGAAAACTATGGCTACACCTTC
>TRBV6-5|TRBJ2-1|.|.
CASSFQGLPSYNEQFF
TGTGCCAGCAGTTTCCAGGGACTCCCCTCCTACAATGAGCAGTTCTTC
>TRBV7-3|TRBJ2-2|.|.
CASRDIRGTGELFF
TGTGCCAGCAGGGACATCAGAGGAACCGGGGAGCTGTTTTTT
>TRBV13|TRBJ1-1|TRBD1|.
CASSRTGGLTEAFF
TGTGCCAGCAGCCGAACAGGGGGGTTGACTGAAGCTTTCTTT